This T cell receptor beta chain comes out of a study of cytomegalovirus exposure and HLA in healthy donors. Study-wide findings and caveats: Among donors in an Asian-associated ancestry cluster, a later analysis reportedly found fewer N-insertions than the approximately 700-donor mean. The authors listed some 150 TCR beta chains as cytomegalovirus-associated. Researchers reportedly found TCR beta sequences accurately predicted most subjects' HLA-A and HLA-B alleles. Per a later analysis, 18,000 or so TCR beta sequences showed association with HLA alleles at 0.05 false discovery rate.

This CDR3 has 18 residues. Per the germline V gene, CDR1 is MNHEY and CDR2 is SMNVEV (reference sequence). The J segment lost 3 bases and the V segment lost 5 bases, leaving 10 bases of the junction unmatched. Primers included in the PCR were 60 Vbeta and 13 Jbeta primers. TCRdb's copy holds only in-frame clones and misses some; the assay was immunoSEQ multiplex PCR. The sample lists 150,000 or so clones; approximately 83% were seen once. Regarding this clone: What it binds is unknown.

V is TRBV27 and J is TRBJ2-1; 13 nucleotides align to TRBD2. The material sequenced was PBMCs. This clonotype was sampled from a male donor in good health and CMV-seronegative. The CDR3 protein is CASSMKSWTSGGYNEQFF. CDR3 sequence (DNA): TGTGCCAGCAGTATGAAGTCGTGGACTAGCGGGGGCTACAATGAGCAGTTCTTC.